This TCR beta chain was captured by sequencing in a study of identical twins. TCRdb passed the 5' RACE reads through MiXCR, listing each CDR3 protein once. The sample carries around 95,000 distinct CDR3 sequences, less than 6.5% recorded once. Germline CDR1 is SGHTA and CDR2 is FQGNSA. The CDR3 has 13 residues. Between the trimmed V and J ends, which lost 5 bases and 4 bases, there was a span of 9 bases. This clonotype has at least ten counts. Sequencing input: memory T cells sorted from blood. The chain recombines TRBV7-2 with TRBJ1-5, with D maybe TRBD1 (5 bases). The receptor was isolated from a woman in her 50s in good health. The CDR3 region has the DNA TGTGCCAGCAGCCGGGACGGAAATCAGCCCCAGCATTTT. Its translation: CASSRDGNQPQHF.